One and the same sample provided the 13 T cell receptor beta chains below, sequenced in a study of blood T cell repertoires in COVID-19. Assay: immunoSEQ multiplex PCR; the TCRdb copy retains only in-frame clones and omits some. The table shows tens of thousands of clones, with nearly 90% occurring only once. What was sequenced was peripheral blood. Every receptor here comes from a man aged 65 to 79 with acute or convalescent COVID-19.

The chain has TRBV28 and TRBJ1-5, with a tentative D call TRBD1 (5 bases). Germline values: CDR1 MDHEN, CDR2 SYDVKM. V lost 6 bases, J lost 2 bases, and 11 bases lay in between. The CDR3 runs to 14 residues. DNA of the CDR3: TGTGCCAGCAGCTCTCAGGGTGGCAATCAGCCCCAGCATTTT. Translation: CASSSQGGNQPQHF.

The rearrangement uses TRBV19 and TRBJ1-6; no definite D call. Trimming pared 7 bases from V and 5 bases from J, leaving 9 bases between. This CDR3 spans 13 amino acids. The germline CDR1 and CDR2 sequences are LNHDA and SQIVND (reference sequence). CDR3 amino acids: CASKPRDNSPLHF. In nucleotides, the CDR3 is TGTGCCAGTAAACCCCGGGATAATTCACCCCTCCACTTT.

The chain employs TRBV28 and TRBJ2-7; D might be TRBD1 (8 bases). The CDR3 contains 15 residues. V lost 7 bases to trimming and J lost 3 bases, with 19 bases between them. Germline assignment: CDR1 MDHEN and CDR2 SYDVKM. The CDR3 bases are TGTGCCAGCACCCTGGGGGGGACAGGCGACTACGAGCAGTACTTC. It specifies CASTLGGTGDYEQYF.

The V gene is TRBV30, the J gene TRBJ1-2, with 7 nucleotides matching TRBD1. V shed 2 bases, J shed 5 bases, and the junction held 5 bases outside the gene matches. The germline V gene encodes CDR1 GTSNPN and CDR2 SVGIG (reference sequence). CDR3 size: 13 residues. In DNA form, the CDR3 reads TGTGCCTGGAGTTCGGACAGGCGTTATGGCTACACCTTC. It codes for CAWSSDRRYGYTF.

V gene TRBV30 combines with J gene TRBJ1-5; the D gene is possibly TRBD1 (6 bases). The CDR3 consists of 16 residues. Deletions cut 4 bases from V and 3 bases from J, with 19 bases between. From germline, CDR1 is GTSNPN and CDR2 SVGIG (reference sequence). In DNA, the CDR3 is TGTGCCTGGACGGCGGGGGGGCCGCGGGACAATCAGCCCCAGCATTTT. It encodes CAWTAGGPRDNQPQHF.

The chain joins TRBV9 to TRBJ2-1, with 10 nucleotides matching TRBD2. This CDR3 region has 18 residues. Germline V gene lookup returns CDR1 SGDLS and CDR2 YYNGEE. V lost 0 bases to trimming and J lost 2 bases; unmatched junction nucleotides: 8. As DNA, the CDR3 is TGTGCCAGCAGCGTAGTAGATCCAGCGGGGGGGCCCTACAATGAGCAGTTCTTC. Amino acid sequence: CASSVVDPAGGPYNEQFF. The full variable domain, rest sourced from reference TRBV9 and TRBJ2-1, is DSGVTQTPKHLITATGQRVTLRCSPRSGDLSVYWYQQSLDQGLQFLIQYYNGEERAKGNILERFSAQQFPDLHSELNLSSLELGDSALYFCASSVVDPAGGPYNEQFFGPGTRLTVL.

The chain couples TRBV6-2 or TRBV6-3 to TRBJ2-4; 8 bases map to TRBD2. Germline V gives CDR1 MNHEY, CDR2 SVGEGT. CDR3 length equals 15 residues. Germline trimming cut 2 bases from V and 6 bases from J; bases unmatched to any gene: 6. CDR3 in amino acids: CASSYVGGAGNIQYF. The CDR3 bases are TGTGCCAGCAGTTACGTCGGGGGGGCCGGAAACATTCAGTACTTC.

CDR3 sequence: CAWSVWGEFTDTQYF. Written as DNA, the CDR3 is TGTGCCTGGAGTGTATGGGGGGAGTTCACAGATACGCAGTATTTT. The chain combines TRBV30 with TRBJ2-3; perhaps TRBD2 as D (6 bases). V lost 0 bases, J lost 2 bases, and 12 bases lay in between. The germline CDR1 and CDR2 sequences are GTSNPN and SVGIG (reference sequence). The CDR3 has 15 amino acids.

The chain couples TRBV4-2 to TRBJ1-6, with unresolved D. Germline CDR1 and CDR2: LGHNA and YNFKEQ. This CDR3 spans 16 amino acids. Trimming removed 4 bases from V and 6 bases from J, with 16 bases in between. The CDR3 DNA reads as TGTGCCAGCAGCCGCGGCTTGTCAGTAGGTAATTCACCCCTCCACTTT. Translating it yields CASSRGLSVGNSPLHF.

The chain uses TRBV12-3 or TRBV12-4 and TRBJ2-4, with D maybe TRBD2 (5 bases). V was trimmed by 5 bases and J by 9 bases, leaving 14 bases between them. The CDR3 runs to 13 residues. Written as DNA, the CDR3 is TGTGCCAGCAGTCGGTCGGGGAACTTCATTCAGTACTTC. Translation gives CASSRSGNFIQYF.

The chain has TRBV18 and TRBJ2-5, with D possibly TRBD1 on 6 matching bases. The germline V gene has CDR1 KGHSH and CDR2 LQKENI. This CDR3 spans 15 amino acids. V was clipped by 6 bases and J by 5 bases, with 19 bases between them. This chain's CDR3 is CASSPITGPGETQYF. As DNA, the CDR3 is TGTGCCAGCTCGCCTATAACAGGGCCCGGGGAGACCCAGTACTTC.

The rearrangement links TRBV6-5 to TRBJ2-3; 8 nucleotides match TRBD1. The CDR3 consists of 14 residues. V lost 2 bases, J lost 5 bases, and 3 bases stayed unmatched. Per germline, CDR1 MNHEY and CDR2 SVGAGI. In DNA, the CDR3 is TGTGCCAGCAGTTACCAGGGGGCTAAAGATACGCAGTATTTT. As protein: CASSYQGAKDTQYF.

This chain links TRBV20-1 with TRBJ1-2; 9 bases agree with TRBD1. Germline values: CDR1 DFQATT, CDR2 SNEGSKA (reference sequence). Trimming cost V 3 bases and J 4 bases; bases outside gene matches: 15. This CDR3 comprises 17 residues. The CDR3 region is CSASFRLGDRVGYGYTF. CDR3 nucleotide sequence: TGCAGTGCTAGTTTTAGGTTGGGGGACAGGGTTGGCTATGGCTACACCTTC.